The 27 T cell receptor beta chains below come from one sample, sequenced in a study of T cells expressing NK-cell markers. TCRdb reprocessed the 5' RACE reads; each CDR3 protein has one entry and no DNA is given. Found here are approximately 420,000 distinct CDR3 sequences; the top ten clones hold approximately 11%. Sequenced: blood T cells: a sorted CD56 or NKG2C T cell subset, CD4+ or CD8+ T cells, or bulk PBMC T cells (not recorded which). These receptors all stem from a woman aged 50 to 60 in good health.

The gene calls are TRBV2 and TRBJ1-6; TCRdb's assignment of TRBD1 cannot be checked, as there is no DNA. The CDR3 is 16 residues long. From germline, CDR1 is SNHLY and CDR2 FYNNEI. The CDR3 loop is CASSWSGQAKNSPLHF.

The rearrangement uses TRBV6-6 and TRBJ2-2; as DNA is missing, the TRBD2 call by TCRdb cannot be tested. CDR3 length: 14 residues. Germline V gene lookup returns CDR1 MNHNY and CDR2 SVGAGI (reference sequence). The CDR3 reads CASQREGRTGELFF.

V is TRBV7-9 and J is TRBJ2-5; with no DNA, the TCRdb D assignment of TRBD1 cannot be verified. This CDR3 has 14 amino acids. The germline V gene has CDR1 SEHNR and CDR2 FQNEAQ (reference sequence). CDR3 protein: CASSLARGQETQYF.

V and J are TRBV5-1 and TRBJ1-4. This CDR3 contains 14 residues. Germline-derived CDR1 and CDR2 are SGHRS and YFSETQ. The CDR3 region is CASTREGLTEKLFF. Based on the CDR3 plus reference TRBV5-1 and TRBJ1-4, the full variable domain is KAGVTQTPRYLIKTRGQQVTLSCSPISGHRSVSWYQQTPGQGLQFLFEYFSETQRNKGNFPGRFSGRQFSNSRSEMNVSTLELGDSALYLCASTREGLTEKLFFGSGTQLSVL.

The chain employs TRBV6-6 and TRBJ2-5; TCRdb selects TRBD1, and the lack of DNA leaves this call unchecked. Germline values: CDR1 MNHNY, CDR2 SVGAGI (reference sequence). This CDR3 contains 14 residues. CDR3 sequence: CASRKDRVVETQYF.

The genes are TRBV3-1 and TRBJ2-1; TCRdb lists TRBD2, though no DNA is available to test this call. The CDR3 consists of 18 residues. Germline V gene lookup returns CDR1 LGHDT and CDR2 YNNKEL (reference sequence). CDR3 amino acids: CASSHPARLEATYNEQFF.

The chain recombines TRBV5-1 with TRBJ2-1; lacking DNA, the TRBD2 call made by TCRdb goes unchecked. This CDR3 contains 15 residues. Per the germline V gene, CDR1 is SGHRS and CDR2 is YFSETQ. The CDR3 sequence: CASTPLSGSENEQFF.

This chain joins TRBV6-6 and TRBJ1-1; the D call from TCRdb, TRBD1, cannot be confirmed without DNA. CDR3 length equals 16 residues. The V gene's germline CDR1 is MNHNY and CDR2 SVGAGI (reference sequence). This CDR3 reads CASSYRATGLGTEAFF.

The gene calls are TRBV5-1 and TRBJ1-2; TCRdb returns TRBD1, unconfirmable since there is no DNA. Germline V gene data show CDR1 as SGHRS and CDR2 as YFSETQ. The CDR3 has 16 amino acids. Here the CDR3 reads CASSLDSTGANYGYTF.

This chain uses TRBV7-2 with TRBJ2-5. The germline V gene encodes CDR1 SGHTA and CDR2 FQGNSA. There are 14 residues in the CDR3. The CDR3 reads CASSLGGSYETQYF.

The chain combines TRBV3-1 with TRBJ2-1. Germline values: CDR1 LGHDT, CDR2 YNNKEL (reference sequence). The CDR3 spans 14 residues. CDR3 residues: CASSQDPVIDEQFF.

This sequence joins TRBV6-6 and TRBJ2-3; checking the TCRdb D call of TRBD2 is not possible without DNA. The V gene's germline CDR1 is MNHNY and CDR2 SVGAGI (reference sequence). The CDR3 consists of 15 residues. The chain's CDR3 is CASRSLAGGRHTQYF.

The gene calls are TRBV29-1 and TRBJ1-2; TCRdb designates TRBD1, a call that cannot be tested without DNA. This CDR3 is built from 13 residues. The germline V gene encodes CDR1 SQVTM and CDR2 ANQGSEA. This chain's CDR3 is CSVERTGDYGYTF.

J is TRBJ2-5 and V is TRBV7-9; TCRdb's D call of TRBD2 is untestable without DNA. Germline CDR1 reads SEHNR; CDR2 reads FQNEAQ (reference sequence). This CDR3 is 16 amino acids long. The CDR3 sequence: CASSPGRTSGKETQYF.

The gene calls are TRBV29-1 and TRBJ2-1; TCRdb gives TRBD1 as the D gene, but with no DNA this cannot be confirmed. The CDR3 sequence is 14 residues long. CDR1 is SQVTM and CDR2 is ANQGSEA in the germline V gene. The CDR3 here is CSGASVQDLYEQFF.

The chain is built from TRBV11-2 and TRBJ2-3; TCRdb selects TRBD2, and the lack of DNA leaves this call unchecked. From germline, CDR1 is SGHAT and CDR2 FQNNGV. The CDR3 totals 16 residues. CDR3 amino acids: CASSLVATSVTDTQYF.

V usage is TRBV5-1 and J usage is TRBJ1-3. The CDR3 has 16 amino acids. CDR1 is SGHRS, CDR2 YFSETQ, per germline. The CDR3 protein is CASSLDRGSSGNTIYF.

This chain links TRBV10-3 with TRBJ2-1; the D call from TCRdb, TRBD2, cannot be confirmed without DNA. The germline gives CDR1 ENHRY, CDR2 SYGVKD. This CDR3 has 15 amino acids. CDR3: CAISESGASGNEQFF.

The J gene is TRBJ1-2, the V gene TRBV15; TCRdb selects TRBD1, and the lack of DNA leaves this call unchecked. This CDR3 spans 17 amino acids. Germline CDR1 reads LNHNV; CDR2 reads YYDKDF (reference sequence). CDR3 region: CATRPEWGSIRGYGYTF.

The chain links TRBV5-1 to TRBJ2-5; the D call from TCRdb, TRBD1, cannot be confirmed without DNA. This CDR3 has 16 amino acids. Germline loops: CDR1 SGHRS, CDR2 YFSETQ. CDR3 region: CASSLATGVLGETQYF. Full variable domain (remainder filled in from reference TRBV5-1 and TRBJ2-5): KAGVTQTPRYLIKTRGQQVTLSCSPISGHRSVSWYQQTPGQGLQFLFEYFSETQRNKGNFPGRFSGRQFSNSRSEMNVSTLELGDSALYLCASSLATGVLGETQYFGPGTRLLVL.

The gene calls are TRBV12-3 or TRBV12-4 and TRBJ2-4. There are 14 residues in the CDR3. CDR3 sequence: CASTLAGTKNIQYF.

This chain uses TRBV6-5 with TRBJ2-5; TCRdb's assignment of TRBD1 cannot be checked, as there is no DNA. The CDR3 sequence is 13 residues long. Looked up from germline, CDR1 is MNHEY and CDR2 is SVGAGI. The CDR3 reads CASSYSLGGTQYF.

The V gene is TRBV20-1, the J gene TRBJ1-1. CDR3 length: 12 residues. CDR1 is DFQATT, CDR2 SNEGSKA, per germline (reference sequence). The CDR3 here is CSARGTRTVAFF.

J is TRBJ2-3 and V is TRBV12-3 or TRBV12-4. The CDR3 is 15 amino acids. The CDR3: CASRSLMKSTDTQYF.

This chain links TRBV20-1 with TRBJ2-1; the TRBD2 assignment by TCRdb is unverifiable without DNA. The CDR3 is 19 amino acids. Germline assignment: CDR1 DFQATT and CDR2 SNEGSKA (reference sequence). The CDR3 spells CSARGGLAGGDRSYNEQFF.

The V and J genes are TRBV30 and TRBJ1-5. This CDR3 contains 14 residues. CDR1 is GTSNPN and CDR2 is SVGIG in the germline V gene (reference sequence). The CDR3 spells CAWSAGSGNQPQHF. Filled out from reference TRBV30 and TRBJ1-5, the complete variable domain reads SQTIHQWPATLVQPVGSPLSLECTVEGTSNPNLYWYRQAAGRGLQLLFYSVGIGQISSEVPQNLSASRPQDRQFILSSKKLLLSDSGFYLCAWSAGSGNQPQHFGDGTRLSIL.

V and J are TRBV10-3 and TRBJ2-1; TCRdb selects TRBD2, and the lack of DNA leaves this call unchecked. Germline V gene lookup returns CDR1 ENHRY and CDR2 SYGVKD. The CDR3 covers 15 residues. The CDR3 spells CAISESERGYNEQFF.